The T cell receptor (beta chain) described here comes from a study of radiotherapy plus CTLA-4 blockade in lung cancer. This clone was counted a few times. Its antigen is currently unknown. The assay was immunoSEQ multiplex PCR, and TCRdb's table has in-frame clones only and misses some. The data contain 85,000 to 100,000 clones, roughly 70% of them seen just once; the ten biggest clones take up around an eighth. Study-wide points: Radiotherapy plus ipilimumab was followed by expansion in blood of tumor-derived TCR clones. Alongside interferon-beta, early blood T cell clone dynamics were reportedly the best predictor of response.

Germline V gives CDR1 MDHEN, CDR2 SYDVKM. CDR3 length: 16 amino acids. V shed 1 base and J shed 0 bases, with 12 bases lying between them. The sample consisted of peripheral blood, taken from a patient treated with radiotherapy plus ipilimumab. The sequence came from a human donor with non-small cell lung cancer that progressed on radiotherapy plus ipilimumab. The chain carries TRBV28 and TRBJ1-1; TRBD1 might be the D (5 bases). The CDR3 DNA sequence: TGTGCCAGCAGTTTATCCCTACAGGACTTGAACACTGAAGCTTTCTTT. It codes for CASSLSLQDLNTEAFF.